This T cell receptor beta chain was sequenced in a study of metastatic and nonmetastatic thyroid tumors. Turning to the study itself: Both malignant and benign thyroid patients supplied peripheral blood and tumor or nodule tissue samples, across which the repertoires of these patients were then compared. General study findings and limits: It was reported that TCR beta diversity was significantly higher in malignant thyroid tumors than benign nodules, in blood and tumor.

TCRdb re-analyzed the PCR reads through MiXCR. The profile shows 20,000 or so clones, under 25% of them singletons. This CDR3 is 14 amino acids long. The germline gives CDR1 MNHEY, CDR2 SVGAGI. The V and J ends lost 4 bases and 6 bases respectively, with 13 bases between them. No treatment of any kind had been given to any patient before thyroid surgery. This clone was counted a few times. Its specificity is unknown. This chain links TRBV6-5 with TRBJ2-1; D possibly corresponds to TRBD2 (5 bases). Sequenced input: adjacent normal tissue. The source of this sequence is a female donor with papillary thyroid cancer or a benign thyroid nodule (not recorded which). Some clones in this sample may be carry-over from other donors' samples. The CDR3 is CASSSGIHGNEQFF. The CDR3 DNA follows: TGTGCCAGCAGTTCCGGGATCCACGGCAATGAGCAGTTCTTC.